Listed below are T cell receptor beta chains from one sample, sequenced in a study of cytomegalovirus exposure and HLA in healthy donors. Here immunoSEQ multiplex PCR was the method, and the copy in TCRdb shows in-frame clones only, minus some. The table records some 350,000 clones, about nine tenths of them present only once. The sequenced material came from PBMCs. The source is a woman aged 25 to 39 in good health and CMV-seropositive. The CDR3 runs from the conserved cysteine through the conserved F or W. The D gene is left open where the match is weak. A row's size may be missing; if present it is once, few, many or a size class.

clone_size: .; d_call: TRBD2; j_call: TRBJ2-5; v_call: TRBV4-3; cdr3_length: 16; cdr3_nt: TGCGCCAGCAGCCGAACTGGACTAGCGGGACAAGAGACCCAGTACTTC; cdr3_aa: CASSRTGLAGQETQYF
clone_size: .; d_call: .; j_call: TRBJ1-4; v_call: TRBV27; cdr3_length: 16; cdr3_nt: TGTGCCAGCAGTTTATCCAGTTGGGGGACTAATGAAAAACTGTTTTTT; cdr3_aa: CASSLSSWGTNEKLFF
clone_size: .; d_call: .; j_call: TRBJ1-1; v_call: TRBV15; cdr3_length: 15; cdr3_nt: TGTGCCACCAGCACGCACAGGGAGGGGAACACTGAAGCTTTCTTT; cdr3_aa: CATSTHREGNTEAFF
clone_size: .; d_call: TRBD1; j_call: TRBJ1-1; v_call: TRBV7-8; cdr3_length: 15; cdr3_nt: TGTGCCAGCAGGCCCAGGGGGCTATTGAACACTGAAGCTTTCTTT; cdr3_aa: CASRPRGLLNTEAFF
clone_size: .; d_call: TRBD2; j_call: TRBJ2-3; v_call: TRBV9; cdr3_length: 17; cdr3_nt: TGTGCCAGCAGCGTCGAAAGCGGGAGCTCCGTCACAGATACGCAGTATTTT; cdr3_aa: CASSVESGSSVTDTQYF
clone_size: .; d_call: TRBD2; j_call: TRBJ2-7; v_call: TRBV4-3; cdr3_length: 15; cdr3_nt: TGCGCCAGCAGCCAAGAAGGGGGACTAGCCTACGAGCAGTACTTC; cdr3_aa: CASSQEGGLAYEQYF
clone_size: .; d_call: TRBD1; j_call: TRBJ1-5; v_call: TRBV9; cdr3_length: 19; cdr3_nt: TGTGCCAGCAGCGTCCACTCGAAAGGCACAGGGGTTAGCAATCAGCCCCAGCATTTT; cdr3_aa: CASSVHSKGTGVSNQPQHF
clone_size: .; d_call: .; j_call: TRBJ1-2; v_call: TRBV4-1; cdr3_length: 13; cdr3_nt: TGCGCCAGCAGCCAAACAGGGAAATATGGCTACACCTTC; cdr3_aa: CASSQTGKYGYTF
clone_size: .; d_call: .; j_call: TRBJ1-6; v_call: TRBV7-9; cdr3_length: 15; cdr3_nt: TGTGCCAGCAGCCCGTCGGGCTCCTATAATTCACCCCTCCACTTT; cdr3_aa: CASSPSGSYNSPLHF
clone_size: .; d_call: .; j_call: TRBJ1-2; v_call: TRBV5-6; cdr3_length: 14; cdr3_nt: TGTGCCAGCAGCTTTCCCGGGGATTCCACTGGCTACACCTTC; cdr3_aa: CASSFPGDSTGYTF
clone_size: once; d_call: .; j_call: TRBJ1-2; v_call: TRBV28; cdr3_length: 14; cdr3_nt: TGTGCCAGCAGTTTCAGGGCAGGGGCAGCTGGCTACACCTTC; cdr3_aa: CASSFRAGAAGYTF
clone_size: .; d_call: .; j_call: TRBJ2-7; v_call: TRBV27; cdr3_length: 11; cdr3_nt: TGTGCCAGCACTAAAACCTACGAGCAGTACTTC; cdr3_aa: CASTKTYEQYF
clone_size: .; d_call: .; j_call: TRBJ2-7; v_call: TRBV5-1; cdr3_length: 14; cdr3_nt: TGCGCCAGCAGCTTGACCGGGACTTCCCACGAGCAGTACTTC; cdr3_aa: CASSLTGTSHEQYF
clone_size: .; d_call: TRBD2; j_call: TRBJ2-2; v_call: TRBV7-2; cdr3_length: 17; cdr3_nt: TGTGCCAGCAGCGGCCCTGGACTAGCGGGGCACACCGGGGAGCTGTTTTTT; cdr3_aa: CASSGPGLAGHTGELFF
clone_size: .; d_call: .; j_call: TRBJ2-7; v_call: TRBV4-2; cdr3_length: 15; cdr3_nt: TGTGCCAGCAGCCAAGAAGGCAGAACCCCCTACGAGCAGTACTTC; cdr3_aa: CASSQEGRTPYEQYF
clone_size: .; d_call: .; j_call: TRBJ1-5; v_call: TRBV5-4; cdr3_length: 15; cdr3_nt: TGTGCCAGCAGCTTGGACTCAGGGGTTGAGGGGCCCCAGCATTTT; cdr3_aa: CASSLDSGVEGPQHF
clone_size: once; d_call: TRBD1; j_call: TRBJ2-3; v_call: TRBV7-2; cdr3_length: 18; cdr3_nt: TGTGCCAGCAGCTTTTCGACAGGGAGAAAACTCCCCACAGATACGCAGTATTTT; cdr3_aa: CASSFSTGRKLPTDTQYF
clone_size: .; d_call: TRBD1; j_call: TRBJ2-7; v_call: TRBV27; cdr3_length: 14; cdr3_nt: TGTGCCAGCAGTCGACAGGGGTACGGGTACGAGCAGTACTTC; cdr3_aa: CASSRQGYGYEQYF
clone_size: few; d_call: TRBD1; j_call: TRBJ1-3; v_call: TRBV4-2; cdr3_length: 14; cdr3_nt: TGTGCCAGCAGCCTAGGACAGGGAGGAAACACCATATATTTT; cdr3_aa: CASSLGQGGNTIYF
clone_size: .; d_call: .; j_call: TRBJ2-5; v_call: TRBV5-4; cdr3_length: 16; cdr3_nt: TGTGCCAGCAGCCCCACTGGTGGGTCTAGAATGGGGACCCAGTACTTC; cdr3_aa: CASSPTGGSRMGTQYF
clone_size: .; d_call: .; j_call: TRBJ1-1; v_call: TRBV29-1; cdr3_length: 17; cdr3_nt: TGCAGCGTTGAATCGGGGGTGGGGAAGGGGACGGTCACTGAAGCTTTCTTT; cdr3_aa: CSVESGVGKGTVTEAFF
clone_size: .; d_call: .; j_call: TRBJ2-7; v_call: TRBV6-1; cdr3_length: 12; cdr3_nt: TGTGCCCACGAAACTGTCACCTACGAGCAGTACTTC; cdr3_aa: CAHETVTYEQYF
clone_size: once; d_call: .; j_call: TRBJ1-1; v_call: TRBV27; cdr3_length: 17; cdr3_nt: TGTGCCAGCAGTAGATACCGGGCTCAAGGCGTGAACACTGAAGCTTTCTTT; cdr3_aa: CASSRYRAQGVNTEAFF
clone_size: .; d_call: .; j_call: TRBJ2-2; v_call: TRBV13; cdr3_length: 17; cdr3_nt: TGTGCCAGCAGCTTGCCAGGGCGGAGGAAAAACACCGGGGAGCTGTTTTTT; cdr3_aa: CASSLPGRRKNTGELFF
clone_size: .; d_call: TRBD2; j_call: TRBJ2-7; v_call: TRBV7-6; cdr3_length: 16; cdr3_nt: TGTGCCAGCAGCCCATGGAAGCGGGGGGGAACCTACGAGCAGTACTTC; cdr3_aa: CASSPWKRGGTYEQYF
clone_size: .; d_call: .; j_call: TRBJ2-7; v_call: TRBV11-1; cdr3_length: 16; cdr3_nt: TGTGCCAGCAGCTTAGTTCAGACAGGGATAGCGGGCGAGCAGTACTTC; cdr3_aa: CASSLVQTGIAGEQYF
clone_size: .; d_call: TRBD1; j_call: TRBJ2-2; v_call: TRBV15; cdr3_length: 15; cdr3_nt: TGTGCCACCAGCAGAGGACAGGGGTACACCGGGGAGCTGTTTTTT; cdr3_aa: CATSRGQGYTGELFF
clone_size: .; d_call: .; j_call: TRBJ1-2; v_call: TRBV2; cdr3_length: 14; cdr3_nt: TGTGCCAGCAGCAAAGAACAGGGCCCCTATGGCTACACCTTC; cdr3_aa: CASSKEQGPYGYTF
clone_size: .; d_call: .; j_call: TRBJ1-3; v_call: TRBV4-1; cdr3_length: 16; cdr3_nt: TGCGCCAGCAGCCAAGAGGCACGCTTAGCTGGAAACACCATATATTTT; cdr3_aa: CASSQEARLAGNTIYF
clone_size: .; d_call: .; j_call: TRBJ2-5; v_call: TRBV6-1; cdr3_length: 17; cdr3_nt: TGTGCCAGCAGTGAGAGGAGGGGGGGCCCTTCACAAGAGACCCAGTACTTC; cdr3_aa: CASSERRGGPSQETQYF
clone_size: .; d_call: .; j_call: TRBJ2-5; v_call: TRBV2; cdr3_length: 17; cdr3_nt: TGTGCCAGCAGTGTCTCCTGGGCGACCCCCCTGAGTCGGACCCAGTACTTC; cdr3_aa: CASSVSWATPLSRTQYF
clone_size: .; d_call: .; j_call: TRBJ2-7; v_call: TRBV18; cdr3_length: 12; cdr3_nt: TGTGCCAGCTCACCATCCTCCTACGAGCAGTACTTC; cdr3_aa: CASSPSSYEQYF
clone_size: .; d_call: .; j_call: TRBJ2-1; v_call: TRBV27; cdr3_length: 13; cdr3_nt: TGTGCCAGCAGTTTAGACACATACAATGAGCAGTTCTTC; cdr3_aa: CASSLDTYNEQFF
clone_size: .; d_call: .; j_call: TRBJ1-5; v_call: TRBV14; cdr3_length: 13; cdr3_nt: TGTGCCAGCAGCCTAGTAGGTGGTGAGCCCCAGCATTTT; cdr3_aa: CASSLVGGEPQHF
clone_size: .; d_call: .; j_call: TRBJ1-1; v_call: TRBV7-2; cdr3_length: 12; cdr3_nt: TGTGCCAGCAGCTTAGACAGGGCGGAAGCTTTCTTT; cdr3_aa: CASSLDRAEAFF
clone_size: .; d_call: TRBD2; j_call: TRBJ2-7; v_call: TRBV4-2; cdr3_length: 18; cdr3_nt: TGTGCCAGCAGCCAAGATGCGGGGAGGGGACTAAAGGCGGATAAGCAGTACTTC; cdr3_aa: CASSQDAGRGLKADKQYF
clone_size: .; d_call: .; j_call: TRBJ2-3; v_call: TRBV7-2; cdr3_length: 16; cdr3_nt: TGTGCCAGCAGCTTAAAGGGTGTGTTAGTTCCAGATACGCAGTATTTT; cdr3_aa: CASSLKGVLVPDTQYF
clone_size: .; d_call: .; j_call: TRBJ1-2; v_call: TRBV6-5; cdr3_length: 15; cdr3_nt: TGTGCCAGCAGTCCGGGGGGATCAGGGAACTATGGCTACACCTTC; cdr3_aa: CASSPGGSGNYGYTF
clone_size: few; d_call: .; j_call: TRBJ2-6; v_call: TRBV4-3; cdr3_length: 15; cdr3_nt: TGCGCCAGCAGCCCCGGAGGTGGTGGGGCCAACGTCCTGACTTTC; cdr3_aa: CASSPGGGGANVLTF
clone_size: once; d_call: .; j_call: TRBJ1-1; v_call: TRBV15; cdr3_length: 15; cdr3_nt: TGTGCCACCAGCAGAGCCTATTGGGGGGACCGTGAAGCTTTCTTT; cdr3_aa: CATSRAYWGDREAFF